Described below is a single T cell receptor (beta chain) sequence and its context. Antigen unknown. TCRdb keeps only in-frame clones here, not all; method: immunoSEQ multiplex PCR. The sample contains about 2 million clones, approximately 95% of which appear only once. Only CD45RO-negative cells positively selected for CCR7 counted as naive CD8 cells, so terminally differentiated effector memory CD45RA+ cells were excluded. The data were obtained in a study of shared clonotypes between healthy human individuals. Study-wide findings and caveats: The study generally estimated greater richness for naive than memory subsets. With few donors, the genetic and exposure-history diversity represented was limited.

Trimming stripped 0 bases from V and 4 bases from J, with 10 bases between. Germline assignment: CDR1 SGHRS and CDR2 YFSETQ. The CDR3 is 14 amino acids. The sequenced material came from naive CD8+ T cells sorted from blood. The receptor comes from a man aged 18-30 years in good health. The rearrangement joins TRBV5-1 to TRBJ1-1, with D unresolved. Here the CDR3 reads CASSLAPEGTEAFF. The CDR3 DNA follows: TGCGCCAGCAGCTTGGCACCCGAGGGCACTGAAGCTTTCTTT.